This TCR beta chain appears in the sequencing data of a study of blood T cells in healthy people across ages. PCR was performed a second time for roughly 6 to 12 cycles using a sample-barcoded 5' primer and a J-beta primer mix. TCRdb recomputed calls from the 5' RACE reads with MiXCR, one row per CDR3 protein. The sample has 1 million or so distinct CDR3 sequences, under 45% seen once; the top ten hold about 19%. The CDR3 has 14 amino acids. The germline V gene has CDR1 MNHEY and CDR2 SMNVEV (reference sequence). This TCR was sampled from a woman aged 55-75 years in good health. This chain joins TRBV27 and TRBJ2-4; D is perhaps TRBD2 (6 bases). Near its end, the DNA agrees better with TRBJ2-7, so the J call may be wrong. The source material was blood. The DNA of the CDR3 is TGTGCCAGCGGCGGGGTAGGTCTCCGAGACGAGCAGTACTTC. This gives the protein CASGGVGLRDEQYF.